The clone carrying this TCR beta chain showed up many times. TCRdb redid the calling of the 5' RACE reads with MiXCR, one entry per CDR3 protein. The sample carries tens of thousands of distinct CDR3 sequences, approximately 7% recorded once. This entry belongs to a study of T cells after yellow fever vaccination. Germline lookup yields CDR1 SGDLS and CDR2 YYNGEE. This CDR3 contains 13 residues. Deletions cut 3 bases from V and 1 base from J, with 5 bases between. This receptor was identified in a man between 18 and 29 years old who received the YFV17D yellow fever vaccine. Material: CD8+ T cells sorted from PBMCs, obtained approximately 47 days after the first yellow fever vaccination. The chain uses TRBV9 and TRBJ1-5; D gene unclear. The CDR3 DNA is TGTGCCAGCAGCGCCTGGAGCAATCAGCCCCAGCATTTT. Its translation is CASSAWSNQPQHF.